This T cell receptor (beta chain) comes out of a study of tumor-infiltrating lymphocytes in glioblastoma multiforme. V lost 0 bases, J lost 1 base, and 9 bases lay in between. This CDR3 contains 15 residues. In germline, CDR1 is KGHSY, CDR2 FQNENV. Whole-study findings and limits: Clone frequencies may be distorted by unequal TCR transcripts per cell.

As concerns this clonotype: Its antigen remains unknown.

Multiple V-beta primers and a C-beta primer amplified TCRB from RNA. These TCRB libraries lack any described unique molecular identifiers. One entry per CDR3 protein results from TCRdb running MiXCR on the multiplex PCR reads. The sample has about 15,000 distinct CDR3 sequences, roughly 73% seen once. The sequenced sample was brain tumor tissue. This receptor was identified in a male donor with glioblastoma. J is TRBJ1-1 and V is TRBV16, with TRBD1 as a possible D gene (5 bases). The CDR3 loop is CASSQSGQGNTEAFF. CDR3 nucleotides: TGTGCCAGCAGCCAATCGGGGCAGGGGAACACTGAAGCTTTCTTT.